Below, 8 T cell receptor beta chains from the same sample are listed, as sequenced in a study of cytomegalovirus exposure and HLA in healthy donors. The PCR had 60 Vbeta and 13 Jbeta primers. Measured with immunoSEQ multiplex PCR; TCRdb has only the in-frame clones, and not every one. The profile covers around 300,000 clones, with approximately 70% appearing a single time and approximately 2.3% taken by the ten largest. The sample consisted of PBMCs. These TCRs come from a female donor in good health and CMV-seronegative.

The chain recombines TRBV28 with TRBJ1-5, with TRBD1 matching 12 bases. V was clipped by 5 bases and J by 5 bases; unmatched bases: 7. The CDR3 has 16 amino acids. Germline-derived CDR1 and CDR2 are MDHEN and SYDVKM. As DNA, the CDR3 is TGTGCCAGCAGTGACCGGGACAGGGGGCTCTATCAGCCCCAGCATTTT. Amino acid sequence: CASSDRDRGLYQPQHF.

This clone has more than one count but fewer than ten. The V gene is TRBV30, the J gene TRBJ2-5; TRBD2 is a possible D gene (5 bases). The CDR3 totals 13 residues. V lost 1 base, J lost 4 bases, and 10 bases lay in between. Germline assignment: CDR1 GTSNPN and CDR2 SVGIG (reference sequence). The CDR3 sequence is CAWSAGTGETQYF. For the CDR3, the DNA is TGTGCCTGGAGTGCGGGAACCGGAGAGACCCAGTACTTC.

Concerning this clone: Distinct nucleotide sequences in the sample also encode this CDR3. This chain links TRBV7-9 with TRBJ1-1, with D maybe TRBD1 (5 bases). This CDR3 comprises 13 residues. V lost 2 bases, J lost 4 bases, and 8 bases lay in between. Germline CDR1 SEHNR, CDR2 FQNEAQ (reference sequence). The CDR3 coding sequence is TGTGCCAGCAGCTTATCCGGGGGCACTGAAGCTTTCTTT. Translating gives CASSLSGGTEAFF.

V gene TRBV7-9 combines with J gene TRBJ2-1; tentative D call: TRBD1 (5 bases). Germline V gene sequence: CDR1 SEHNR, CDR2 FQNEAQ (reference sequence). This CDR3 region has 15 residues. Deletions cut 5 bases from V and 9 bases from J, with 20 bases between. In DNA, the CDR3 is TGTGCCAGCAGCCCGACGGCCTCCAGGGCCGGTGAGCAGTTCTTC. Its protein is CASSPTASRAGEQFF.

The chain couples TRBV10-3 to TRBJ1-5; D call uncertain. Trimming shortened V by 0 bases and J by 3 bases, and 9 bases separated the two germline ends. The length of the CDR3 is 15 residues. Looked up from germline, CDR1 is ENHRY and CDR2 is SYGVKD. The CDR3 protein is CAISESRQPNQPQHF. CDR3 DNA sequence: TGTGCCATCAGTGAGTCGAGGCAGCCCAATCAGCCCCAGCATTTT.

This chain joins TRBV5-4 and TRBJ2-5; tentative D call: TRBD1 (5 bases). Germline CDR1 SGHNT, CDR2 YYREEE (reference sequence). V shed 3 bases and J shed 5 bases, with 14 bases lying between them. The CDR3 contains 14 residues. The CDR3 reads CASSSTADGETQYF. For the CDR3, the DNA is TGTGCCAGCAGCTCGACAGCTGACGGGGAGACCCAGTACTTC.

The chain employs TRBV5-1 and TRBJ2-2; 8 bases fit TRBD2. The CDR3 has 16 amino acids. The J segment lost 9 bases and the V segment lost 4 bases, leaving 14 bases of the junction unmatched. Germline V gene sequence: CDR1 SGHRS, CDR2 YFSETQ. In DNA, the CDR3 is TGCGCCAGCAGCCTCCCGGGAGGGGGGCTCCCCCGGGAGCTGTTTTTT. Translated, it gives CASSLPGGGLPRELFF.

This clone was seen only a few times. The V gene is TRBV5-1, the J gene TRBJ2-5; 7 bases line up with TRBD2. This CDR3 has 15 residues. The germline V gene encodes CDR1 SGHRS and CDR2 YFSETQ. V was clipped by 0 bases and J by 2 bases; unmatched bases: 4. The CDR3 is CASSLESGKQETQYF. The CDR3 DNA reads TGCGCCAGCAGCTTGGAAAGCGGGAAGCAAGAGACCCAGTACTTC.